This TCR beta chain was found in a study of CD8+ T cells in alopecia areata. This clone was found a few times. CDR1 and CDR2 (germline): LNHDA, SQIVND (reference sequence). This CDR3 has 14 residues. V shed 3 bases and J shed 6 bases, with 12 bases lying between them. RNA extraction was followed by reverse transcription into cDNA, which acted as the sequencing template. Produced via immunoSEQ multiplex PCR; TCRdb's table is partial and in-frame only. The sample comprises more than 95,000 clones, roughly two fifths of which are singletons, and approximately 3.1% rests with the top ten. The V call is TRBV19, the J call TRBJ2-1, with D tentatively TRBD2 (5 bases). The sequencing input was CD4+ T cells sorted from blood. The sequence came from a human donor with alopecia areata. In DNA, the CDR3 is TGTGCCAGTAGTATGGGGAGACGCACCAATGAGCAGTTCTTC. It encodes CASSMGRRTNEQFF. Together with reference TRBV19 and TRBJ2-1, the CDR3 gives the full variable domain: DGGITQSPKYLFRKEGQNVTLSCEQNLNHDAMYWYRQDPGQGLRLIYYSQIVNDFQKGDIAEGYSVSREKKESFPLTVTSAQKNPTAFYLCASSMGRRTNEQFFGPGTRLTVL.